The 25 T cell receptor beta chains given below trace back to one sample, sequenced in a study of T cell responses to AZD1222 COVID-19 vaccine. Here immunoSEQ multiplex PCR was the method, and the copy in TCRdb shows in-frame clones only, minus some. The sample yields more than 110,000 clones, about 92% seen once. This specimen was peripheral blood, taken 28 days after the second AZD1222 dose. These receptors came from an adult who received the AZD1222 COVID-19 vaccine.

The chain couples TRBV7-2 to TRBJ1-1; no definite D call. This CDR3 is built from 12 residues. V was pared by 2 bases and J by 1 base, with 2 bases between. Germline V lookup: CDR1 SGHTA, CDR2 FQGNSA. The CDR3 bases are TGTGCCAGCAGCTTATCGAACACTGAAGCTTTCTTT. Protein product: CASSLSNTEAFF.

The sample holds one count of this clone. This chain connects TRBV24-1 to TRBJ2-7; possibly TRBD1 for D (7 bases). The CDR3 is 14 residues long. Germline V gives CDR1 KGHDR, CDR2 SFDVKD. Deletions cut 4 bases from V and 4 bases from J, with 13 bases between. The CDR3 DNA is TGTGCCACCAGTGAGTCAGGGGGGTTTTACGAGCAGTACTTC. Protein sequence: CATSESGGFYEQYF.

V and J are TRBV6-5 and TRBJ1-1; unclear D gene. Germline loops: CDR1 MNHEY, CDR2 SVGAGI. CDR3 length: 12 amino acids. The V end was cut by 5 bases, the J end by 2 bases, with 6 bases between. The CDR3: CASSTANTEAFF. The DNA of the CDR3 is TGTGCCAGCAGTACAGCCAACACTGAAGCTTTCTTT.

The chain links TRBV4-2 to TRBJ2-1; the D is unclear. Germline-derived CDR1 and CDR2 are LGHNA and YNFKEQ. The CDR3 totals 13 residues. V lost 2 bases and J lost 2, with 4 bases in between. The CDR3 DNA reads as TGTGCCAGCAGCCAAATGGCCTACAATGAGCAGTTCTTC. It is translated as CASSQMAYNEQFF.

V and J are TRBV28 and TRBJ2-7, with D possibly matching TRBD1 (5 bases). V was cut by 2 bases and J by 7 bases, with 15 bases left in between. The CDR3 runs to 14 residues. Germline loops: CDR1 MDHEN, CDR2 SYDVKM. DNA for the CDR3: TGTGCCAGCAGTTTAGAGGTGACAAGGGGAGAGCAGTACTTC. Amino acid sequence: CASSLEVTRGEQYF.

DNA for the CDR3: TGTGCCAGCAGCTTCGGGCTTACAGGGGCTTCCTACGAGCAGTACTTC. This encodes CASSFGLTGASYEQYF. This rearrangement joins TRBV5-4 to TRBJ2-7; TRBD1 matches 7 bases. V trimming: 2 bases; J trimming: 1 base; junction bases outside the gene matches: 9. CDR1 and CDR2 from the germline V gene are SGHNT and YYREEE (reference sequence). The CDR3 totals 16 residues.

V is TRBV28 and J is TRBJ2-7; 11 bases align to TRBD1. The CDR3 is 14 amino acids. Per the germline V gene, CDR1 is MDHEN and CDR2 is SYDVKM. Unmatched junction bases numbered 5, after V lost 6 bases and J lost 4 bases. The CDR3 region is CASSIGTGGYEQYF. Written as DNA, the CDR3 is TGTGCCAGCAGCATCGGGACAGGGGGGTACGAGCAGTACTTC.

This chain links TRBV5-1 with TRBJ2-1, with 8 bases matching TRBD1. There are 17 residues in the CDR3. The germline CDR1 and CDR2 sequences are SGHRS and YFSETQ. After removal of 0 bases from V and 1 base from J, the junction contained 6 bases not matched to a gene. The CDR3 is CASSLASGQGSYNEQFF. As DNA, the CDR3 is TGCGCCAGCAGCTTGGCCAGCGGACAGGGTTCCTACAATGAGCAGTTCTTC.

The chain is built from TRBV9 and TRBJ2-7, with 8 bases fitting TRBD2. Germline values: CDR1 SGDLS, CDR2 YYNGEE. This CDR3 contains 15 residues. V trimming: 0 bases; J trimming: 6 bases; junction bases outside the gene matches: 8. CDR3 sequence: CASSVESGLGTEQYF. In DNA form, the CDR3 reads TGTGCCAGCAGCGTAGAGTCGGGACTAGGGACCGAGCAGTACTTC.

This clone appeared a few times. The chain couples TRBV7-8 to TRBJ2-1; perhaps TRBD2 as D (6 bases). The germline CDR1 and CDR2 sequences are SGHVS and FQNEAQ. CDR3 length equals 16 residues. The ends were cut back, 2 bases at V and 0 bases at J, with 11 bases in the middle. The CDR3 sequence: CASSLNGRSSYNEQFF. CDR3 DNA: TGTGCCAGCAGCTTAAACGGGAGAAGCTCCTACAATGAGCAGTTCTTC.

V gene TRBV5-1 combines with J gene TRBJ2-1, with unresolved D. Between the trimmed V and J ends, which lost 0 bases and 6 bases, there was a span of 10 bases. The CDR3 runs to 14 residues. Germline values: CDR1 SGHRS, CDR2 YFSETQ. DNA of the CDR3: TGCGCCAGCAGCTTGGCCGGCCTAGTCAATGAGCAGTTCTTC. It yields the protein CASSLAGLVNEQFF.

CDR3: CASSLMAGAYNEQFF. CDR3 nucleotide sequence: TGTGCCAGCAGCTTGATGGCAGGGGCCTACAATGAGCAGTTCTTC. This chain uses TRBV5-5 with TRBJ2-1; perhaps TRBD1 as D (6 bases). Germline V gene lookup returns CDR1 SGHKS and CDR2 YYEKEE (reference sequence). There are 15 residues in the CDR3. Trimming cost V 1 base and J 2 bases, with 10 bases left between them. The variable domain in full, with the rest retrieved from reference TRBV5-5 and TRBJ2-1, is DAGVTQSPTHLIKTRGQQVTLRCSPISGHKSVSWYQQVLGQGPQFIFQYYEKEERGRGNFPDRFSARQFPNYSSELNVNALLLGDSALYLCASSLMAGAYNEQFFGPGTRLTVL.

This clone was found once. CDR3 region: CASSISTGNAGGNYEQFF. Here the CDR3 DNA reads TGTGCCAGTAGTATTTCGACAGGGAATGCTGGGGGGAATTATGAGCAGTTCTTC. The V and J genes are TRBV19 and TRBJ2-1; tentatively, D is TRBD1 (7 bases). This CDR3 contains 18 residues. The germline V gene encodes CDR1 LNHDA and CDR2 SQIVND (reference sequence). V was cut by 3 bases and J by 8 bases, with 26 bases left in between.

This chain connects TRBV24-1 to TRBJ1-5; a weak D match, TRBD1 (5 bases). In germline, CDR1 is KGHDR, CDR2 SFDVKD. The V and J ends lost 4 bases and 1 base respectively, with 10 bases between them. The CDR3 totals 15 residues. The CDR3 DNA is TGTGCCACCAGTGACACCCGGGACAGCAATCAGCCCCAGCATTTT. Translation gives CATSDTRDSNQPQHF.

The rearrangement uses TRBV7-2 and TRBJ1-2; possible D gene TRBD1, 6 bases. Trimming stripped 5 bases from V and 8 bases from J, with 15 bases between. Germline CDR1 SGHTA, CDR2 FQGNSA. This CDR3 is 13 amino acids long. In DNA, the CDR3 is TGTGCCAGCAGCCCAAGTCCAGGGGAGGGCTACACCTTC. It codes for CASSPSPGEGYTF.

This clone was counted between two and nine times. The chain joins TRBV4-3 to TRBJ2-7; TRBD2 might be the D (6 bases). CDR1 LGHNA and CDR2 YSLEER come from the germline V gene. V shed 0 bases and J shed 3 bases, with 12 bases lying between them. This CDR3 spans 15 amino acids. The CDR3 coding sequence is TGCGCCAGCAGCCAAGATAGTAGCGGTTACTACGAGCAGTACTTC. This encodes CASSQDSSGYYEQYF.

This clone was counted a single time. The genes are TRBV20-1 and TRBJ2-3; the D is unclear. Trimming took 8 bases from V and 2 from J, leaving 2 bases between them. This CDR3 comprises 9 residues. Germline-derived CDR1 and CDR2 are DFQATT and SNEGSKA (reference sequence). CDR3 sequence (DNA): TGCAGTTACACAGATACGCAGTATTTT. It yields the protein CSYTDTQYF.

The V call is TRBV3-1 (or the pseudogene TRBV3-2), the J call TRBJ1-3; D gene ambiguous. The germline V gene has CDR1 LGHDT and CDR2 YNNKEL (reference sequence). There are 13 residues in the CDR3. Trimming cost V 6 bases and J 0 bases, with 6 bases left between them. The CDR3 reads CASSPSSGNTIYF. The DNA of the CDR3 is TGTGCCAGCAGTCCGAGCTCTGGAAACACCATATATTTT.

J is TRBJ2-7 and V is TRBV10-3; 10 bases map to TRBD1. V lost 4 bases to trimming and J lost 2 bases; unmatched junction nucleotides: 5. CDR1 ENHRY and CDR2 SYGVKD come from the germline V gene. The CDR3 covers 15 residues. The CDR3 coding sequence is TGTGCCATCAGTGCGCGGACAGGGGGAACCTACGAGCAGTACTTC. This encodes CAISARTGGTYEQYF.

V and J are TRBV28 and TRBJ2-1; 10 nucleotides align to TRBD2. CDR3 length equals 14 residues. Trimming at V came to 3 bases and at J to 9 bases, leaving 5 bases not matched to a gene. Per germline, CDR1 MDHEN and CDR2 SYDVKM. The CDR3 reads CASSFPLAGVEQFF. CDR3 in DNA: TGTGCCAGCAGTTTCCCGCTAGCGGGAGTTGAGCAGTTCTTC. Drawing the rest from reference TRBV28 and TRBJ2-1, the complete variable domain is DVKVTQSSRYLVKRTGEKVFLECVQDMDHENMFWYRQDPGLGLRLIYFSYDVKMKEKGDIPEGYSVSREKKERFSLILESASTNQTSMYLCASSFPLAGVEQFFGPGTRLTVL.

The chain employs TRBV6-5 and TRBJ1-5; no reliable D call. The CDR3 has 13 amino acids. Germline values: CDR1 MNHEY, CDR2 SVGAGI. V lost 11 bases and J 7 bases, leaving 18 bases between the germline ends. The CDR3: CAAQVTVTQPQHF. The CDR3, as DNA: TGTGCCGCCCAGGTCACAGTTACCCAGCCCCAGCATTTT.

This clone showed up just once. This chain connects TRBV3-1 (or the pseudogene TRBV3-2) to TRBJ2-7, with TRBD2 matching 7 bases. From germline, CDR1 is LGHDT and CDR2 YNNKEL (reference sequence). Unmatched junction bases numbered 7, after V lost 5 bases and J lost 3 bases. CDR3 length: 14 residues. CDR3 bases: TGTGCCAGCAGCTGGGGGGGGAGCGGCTACGAGCAGTACTTC. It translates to CASSWGGSGYEQYF.

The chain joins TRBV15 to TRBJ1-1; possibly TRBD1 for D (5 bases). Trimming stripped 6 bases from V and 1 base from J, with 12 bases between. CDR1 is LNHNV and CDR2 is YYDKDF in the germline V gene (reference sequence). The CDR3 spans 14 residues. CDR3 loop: CATRPGRGNTEAFF. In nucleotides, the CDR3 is TGTGCCACCAGGCCCGGGAGGGGGAACACTGAAGCTTTCTTT. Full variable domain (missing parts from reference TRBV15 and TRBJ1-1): DAMVIQNPRYQVTQFGKPVTLSCSQTLNHNVMYWYQQKSSQAPKLLFHYYDKDFNNEADTPDNFQSRRPNTSFCFLDIRSPGLGDTAMYLCATRPGRGNTEAFFGQGTRLTVV.

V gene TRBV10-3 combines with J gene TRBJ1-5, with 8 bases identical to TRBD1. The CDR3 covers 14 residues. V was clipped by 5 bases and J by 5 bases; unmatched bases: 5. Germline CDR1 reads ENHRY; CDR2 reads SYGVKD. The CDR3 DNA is TGTGCCATCAGTCCGGGACAGGCGTATCAGCCCCAGCATTTT. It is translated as CAISPGQAYQPQHF.

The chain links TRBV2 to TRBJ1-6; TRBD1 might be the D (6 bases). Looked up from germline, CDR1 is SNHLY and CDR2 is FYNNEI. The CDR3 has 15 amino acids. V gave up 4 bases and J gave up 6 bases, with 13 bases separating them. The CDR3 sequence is CASSGGRGFNSPLHF. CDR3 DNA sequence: TGTGCCAGCAGTGGAGGCAGGGGATTTAATTCACCCCTCCACTTT. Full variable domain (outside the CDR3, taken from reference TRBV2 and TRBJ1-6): EPEVTQTPSHQVTQMGQEVILRCVPISNHLYFYWYRQILGQKVEFLVSFYNNEISEKSEIFDDQFSVERPDGSNFTLKIRSTKLEDSAMYFCASSGGRGFNSPLHFGNGTRLTVT.